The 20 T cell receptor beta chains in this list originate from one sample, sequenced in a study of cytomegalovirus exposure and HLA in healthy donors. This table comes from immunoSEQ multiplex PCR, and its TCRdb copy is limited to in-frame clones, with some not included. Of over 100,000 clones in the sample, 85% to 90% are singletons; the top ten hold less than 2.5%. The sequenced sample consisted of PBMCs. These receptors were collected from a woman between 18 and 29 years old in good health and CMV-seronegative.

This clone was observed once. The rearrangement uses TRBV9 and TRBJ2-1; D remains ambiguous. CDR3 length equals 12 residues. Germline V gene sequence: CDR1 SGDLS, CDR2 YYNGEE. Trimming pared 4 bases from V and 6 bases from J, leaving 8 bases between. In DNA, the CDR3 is TGTGCCAGCAGCTTACTGTCCAATGAGCAGTTCTTC. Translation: CASSLLSNEQFF.

The CDR3 reads CASSSTSHEQYF. The DNA of the CDR3 is TGTGCCAGCAGTAGTACTTCCCACGAGCAGTACTTC. V gene TRBV5-6 combines with J gene TRBJ2-7; the D is unclear. CDR3 length: 12 amino acids. Between the trimmed V and J ends, which lost 5 bases and 5 bases, there was a span of 11 bases. Germline V gene data show CDR1 as SGHDT and CDR2 as YYEEEE.

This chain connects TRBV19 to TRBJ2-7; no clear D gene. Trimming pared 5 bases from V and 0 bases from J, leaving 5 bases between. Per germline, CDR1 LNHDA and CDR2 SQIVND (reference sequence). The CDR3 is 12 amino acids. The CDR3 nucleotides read TGTGCCAGTAGTCCCAGCTCCTACGAGCAGTACTTC. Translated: CASSPSSYEQYF.

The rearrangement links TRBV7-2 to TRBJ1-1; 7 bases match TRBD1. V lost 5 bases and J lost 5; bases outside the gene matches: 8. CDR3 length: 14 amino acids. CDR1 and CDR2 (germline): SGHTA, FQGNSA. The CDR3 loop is CASSPSRGSTEAFF. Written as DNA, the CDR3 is TGTGCCAGCAGCCCATCCAGGGGGAGTACTGAAGCTTTCTTT.

The CDR3 loop is CASSKDRGNEKLFF. CDR3 in DNA: TGCGCCAGCAGCAAGGACAGGGGTAATGAAAAACTGTTTTTT. The chain employs TRBV5-1 and TRBJ1-4; 9 nucleotides match TRBD1. The CDR3 totals 14 residues. Germline values: CDR1 SGHRS, CDR2 YFSETQ. The trim removed 4 bases at V and 4 bases at J, leaving 2 bases unmatched.

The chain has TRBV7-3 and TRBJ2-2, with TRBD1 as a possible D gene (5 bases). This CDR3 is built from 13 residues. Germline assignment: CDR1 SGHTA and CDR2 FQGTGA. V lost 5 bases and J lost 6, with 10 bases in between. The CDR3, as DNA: TGTGCCAGCAGCCCAAGGGGTTCCGGGGAGCTGTTTTTT. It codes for CASSPRGSGELFF.

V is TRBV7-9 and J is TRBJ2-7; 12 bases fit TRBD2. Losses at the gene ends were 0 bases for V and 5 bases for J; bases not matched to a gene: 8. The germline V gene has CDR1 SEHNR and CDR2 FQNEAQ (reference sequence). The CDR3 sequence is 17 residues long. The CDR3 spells CASSLALSTSGSHEQYF. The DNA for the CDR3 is TGTGCCAGCAGCTTAGCCCTTTCGACTAGCGGGAGTCACGAGCAGTACTTC.

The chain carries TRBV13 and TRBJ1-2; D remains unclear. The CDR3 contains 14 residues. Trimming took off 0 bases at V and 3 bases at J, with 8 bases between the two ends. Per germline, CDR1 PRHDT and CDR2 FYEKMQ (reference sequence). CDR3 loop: CASSLGSGDYGYTF. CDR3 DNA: TGTGCCAGCAGCTTAGGCAGCGGGGACTATGGCTACACCTTC.

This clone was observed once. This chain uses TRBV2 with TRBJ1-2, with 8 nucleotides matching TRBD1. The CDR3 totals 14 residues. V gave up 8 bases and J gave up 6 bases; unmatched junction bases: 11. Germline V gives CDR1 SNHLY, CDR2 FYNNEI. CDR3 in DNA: TGTGCCAGCCAGTCTAACAGGGGGACCCATGGCTACACCTTC. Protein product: CASQSNRGTHGYTF.

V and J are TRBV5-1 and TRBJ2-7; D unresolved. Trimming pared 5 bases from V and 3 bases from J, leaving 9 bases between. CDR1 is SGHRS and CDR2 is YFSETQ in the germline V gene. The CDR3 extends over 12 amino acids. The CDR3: CASRLQDYEQYF. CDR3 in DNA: TGCGCCAGCAGGCTCCAGGACTACGAGCAGTACTTC.

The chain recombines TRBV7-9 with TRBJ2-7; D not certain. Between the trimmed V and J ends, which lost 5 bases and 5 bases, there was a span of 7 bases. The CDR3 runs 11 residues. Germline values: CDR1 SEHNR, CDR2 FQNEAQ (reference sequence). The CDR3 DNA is TGTGCCAGCAGCGACATAAACGAGCAGTACTTC. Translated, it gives CASSDINEQYF.

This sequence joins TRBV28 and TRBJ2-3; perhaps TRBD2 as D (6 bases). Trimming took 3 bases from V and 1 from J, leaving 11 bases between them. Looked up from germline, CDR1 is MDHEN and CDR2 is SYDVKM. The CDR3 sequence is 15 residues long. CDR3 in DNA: TGTGCCAGCAGTTTTGTGGGAGGTGGCACAGATACGCAGTATTTT. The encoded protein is CASSFVGGGTDTQYF.

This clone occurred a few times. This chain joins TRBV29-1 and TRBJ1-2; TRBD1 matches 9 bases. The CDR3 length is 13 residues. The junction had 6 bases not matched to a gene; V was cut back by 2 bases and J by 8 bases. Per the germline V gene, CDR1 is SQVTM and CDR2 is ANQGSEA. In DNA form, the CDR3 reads TGCAGCGTTGAATGGGGACAGGGAGGAGGCTACACCTTC. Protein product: CSVEWGQGGGYTF.

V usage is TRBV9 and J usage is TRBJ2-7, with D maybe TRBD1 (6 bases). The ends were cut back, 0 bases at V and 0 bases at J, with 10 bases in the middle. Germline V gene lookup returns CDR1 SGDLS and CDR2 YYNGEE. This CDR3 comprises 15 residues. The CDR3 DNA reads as TGTGCCAGCAGCGTAGAGGGCAGGGGCTCCTACGAGCAGTACTTC. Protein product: CASSVEGRGSYEQYF.

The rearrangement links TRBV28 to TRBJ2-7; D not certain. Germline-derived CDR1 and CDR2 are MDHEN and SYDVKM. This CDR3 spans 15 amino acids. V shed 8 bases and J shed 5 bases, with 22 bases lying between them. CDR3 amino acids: CASQAIVGIAHEQYF. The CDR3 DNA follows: TGTGCCAGCCAGGCAATTGTGGGCATCGCCCACGAGCAGTACTTC.

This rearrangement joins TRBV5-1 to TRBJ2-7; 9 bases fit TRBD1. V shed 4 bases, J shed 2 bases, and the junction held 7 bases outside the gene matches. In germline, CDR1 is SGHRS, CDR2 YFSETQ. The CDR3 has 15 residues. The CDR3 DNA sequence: TGCGCCAGCAGCCTGGGACAGGGCGCAACCTACGAGCAGTACTTC. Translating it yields CASSLGQGATYEQYF. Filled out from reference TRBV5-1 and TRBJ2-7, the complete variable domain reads KAGVTQTPRYLIKTRGQQVTLSCSPISGHRSVSWYQQTPGQGLQFLFEYFSETQRNKGNFPGRFSGRQFSNSRSEMNVSTLELGDSALYLCASSLGQGATYEQYFGPGTRLTVT.

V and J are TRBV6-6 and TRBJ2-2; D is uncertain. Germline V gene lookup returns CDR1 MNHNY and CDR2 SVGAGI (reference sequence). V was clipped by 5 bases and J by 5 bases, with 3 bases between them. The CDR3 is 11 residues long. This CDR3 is CASSHTGELFF. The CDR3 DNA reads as TGTGCCAGCAGTCATACCGGGGAGCTGTTTTTT.

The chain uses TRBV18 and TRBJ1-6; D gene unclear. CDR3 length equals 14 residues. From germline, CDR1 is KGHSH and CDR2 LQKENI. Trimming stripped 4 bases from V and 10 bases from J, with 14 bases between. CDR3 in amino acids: CASSRGEGRSPLHF. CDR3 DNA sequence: TGTGCCAGCTCACGCGGGGAGGGAAGATCACCCCTCCACTTT.

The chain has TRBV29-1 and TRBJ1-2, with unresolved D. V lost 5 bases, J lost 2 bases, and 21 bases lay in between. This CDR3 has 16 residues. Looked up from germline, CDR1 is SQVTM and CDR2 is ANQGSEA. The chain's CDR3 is CSVRTWEEDQNYGYTF. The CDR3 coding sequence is TGCAGCGTTCGGACTTGGGAGGAGGACCAAAACTATGGCTACACCTTC.

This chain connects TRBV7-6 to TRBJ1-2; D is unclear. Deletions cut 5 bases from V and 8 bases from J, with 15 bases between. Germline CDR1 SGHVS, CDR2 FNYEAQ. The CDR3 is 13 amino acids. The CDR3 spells CASSEGQLRGYTF. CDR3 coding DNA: TGTGCCAGCAGCGAGGGCCAGCTACGAGGCTACACCTTC.